This T cell receptor (beta chain) was sequenced during a study of Graves' ophthalmopathy and Graves' hyperthyroidism. Study outcomes and limitations: Stable hyperthyroidism and ophthalmopathy were told apart by a 13-signature model, which achieved almost 90% sensitivity and around 80% specificity. The majority of expanded thyroid clonotypes above 0.001 frequency also occurred in blood.

Amplified TCR beta CDR3 regions were obtained using RNA transcripts as template. The workflow started with a first-round RT-PCR run with HTBI primers and then moved on to a second-round multiplex PCR. Each CDR3 protein gets one entry after TCRdb re-called the multiplex PCR reads with MiXCR. The data show around 470,000 distinct CDR3 sequences, 13% to 15% seen once. Germline V gene data show CDR1 as SNHLY and CDR2 as FYNNEI. This CDR3 is built from 14 residues. Germline trimming cut 8 bases from V and 4 bases from J; bases unmatched to any gene: 7. Thyroid ultrasound, orbital computed tomography, TRAb, serum thyroxine and clinical symptoms formed the basis of diagnosis. The source of the PBMCs was roughly 10 ml of fresh peripheral blood. For this clonotype: What it binds is not known.

The chain is built from TRBV2 and TRBJ1-2; 10 bases are shared with TRBD1. Material: blood. This receptor was identified in a woman aged 25 to 39 with Graves' ophthalmopathy. The CDR3 loop is CASLGQGGLYGYTF. The DNA of the CDR3 is TGTGCCAGCCTCGGACAGGGGGGCCTCTATGGCTACACCTTC.